This TCR beta chain is drawn from a study of blood T cells in healthy people across ages. About the study: Capture by template switching was about one barcoded beta molecule per two T cells.

Notes on the study in general: Not knowing donor CMV status may have confounded expanded clonotype changes.

About this clonotype: Its cognate antigen is unknown.

Germline CDR1 SGHVS, CDR2 FQNEAQ. Unmatched junction bases numbered 6, after V lost 0 bases and J lost 5 bases. This CDR3 spans 15 amino acids. A J-beta primer mix and a sample-barcoded 5' primer were used in a second PCR of about 7 to 12 cycles. TCRdb recomputed calls from the 5' RACE reads with MiXCR, one row per CDR3 protein. The sample shows 650,000 to 900,000 distinct CDR3 sequences, approximately 65% of them seen only once. Donors were systemically healthy Caucasian individuals from Russia aged 6 to 90 years. The TCR originated in a man younger than 45 in good health. This chain joins TRBV7-8 and TRBJ1-1; 7 bases line up with TRBD1. The sample was blood. This CDR3 reads CASSLAGGARTEAFF. CDR3 nucleotides: TGTGCCAGCAGCTTAGCAGGGGGCGCACGGACTGAAGCTTTCTTT. Complete variable domain (other parts from reference TRBV7-8 and TRBJ1-1): GAGVSQSPRYKVAKRGQDVALRCDPISGHVSLFWYQQALGQGPEFLTYFQNEAQLDKSGLPSDRFFAERPEGSVSTLKIQRTQQEDSAVYLCASSLAGGARTEAFFGQGTRLTVV.